The 14 T cell receptor beta chains given below trace back to one sample, sequenced in a study of CD8+ T cells in alopecia areata. Sequencing templates came from extracted RNA that was reverse transcribed into cDNA. The protocol was immunoSEQ multiplex PCR, while the TCRdb copy is restricted to in-frame clones and leaves out a portion. The table includes about 97,000 clones, approximately 42% detected once. The sample consisted of CD4+ T cells sorted from blood. These receptors were taken from a human donor with alopecia areata.

The chain links TRBV5-1 to TRBJ1-1; a possible D gene is TRBD1 (5 bases). The CDR3 consists of 13 residues. V was trimmed by 4 bases and J by 6 bases, leaving 13 bases between them. Germline CDR1 SGHRS, CDR2 YFSETQ. The CDR3 sequence is CASSPVGGSEAFF. In DNA form, the CDR3 reads TGCGCCAGCAGCCCAGTCGGGGGGTCTGAAGCTTTCTTT.

The CDR3 DNA is TGTGCCAGCAGCCAAGAAGGGGGACTAGCCCGCTCCTACGAGCAGTACTTC. It encodes CASSQEGGLARSYEQYF. V gene TRBV4-2 combines with J gene TRBJ2-7, with 9 bases aligning to TRBD2. The J segment lost 0 bases and the V segment lost 0 bases, leaving 6 bases of the junction unmatched. Per germline, CDR1 LGHNA and CDR2 YNFKEQ. This CDR3 has 17 amino acids.

This clone came up a few times. V and J are TRBV29-1 and TRBJ1-1; possible D gene TRBD1, 6 bases. There are 10 residues in the CDR3. Trimming took 3 bases from V and 13 from J, leaving 12 bases between them. Germline CDR1 is SQVTM and CDR2 is ANQGSEA. The CDR3 sequence: CSVDGGGGFF. CDR3 coding DNA: TGCAGCGTTGACGGTGGGGGCGGTTTCTTT.

This clone is deemed medium-sized. The chain employs TRBV7-2 and TRBJ2-1; 8 bases are shared with TRBD2. Per germline, CDR1 SGHTA and CDR2 FQGNSA. The CDR3 extends over 17 amino acids. Trimming removed 1 base from V and 4 bases from J; junction bases left unmatched: 9. The CDR3 coding sequence is TGTGCCAGCAGCTTAGGTGGCGGGTTAGCGGGATACAATGAGCAGTTCTTC. This translates into CASSLGGGLAGYNEQFF.

In its sample, this clone was seen a few times. The chain carries TRBV4-1 and TRBJ2-3; a possible D gene is TRBD2 (7 bases). With 1 base removed from V and 5 bases from J, the gap between germline ends came to 13 bases. The CDR3 runs to 15 residues. The germline V gene encodes CDR1 MGHRA and CDR2 YSYEKL. This chain's CDR3 is CASSQVSGGGDTQYF. DNA of the CDR3: TGCGCCAGCAGCCAAGTGTCGGGGGGCGGAGATACGCAGTATTTT.

The chain recombines TRBV13 with TRBJ2-3; TRBD2 matches 13 bases. Trimming cost V 7 bases and J 6 bases; bases outside gene matches: 7. Germline V gene sequence: CDR1 PRHDT, CDR2 FYEKMQ (reference sequence). The CDR3 loop spans 15 amino acids. CDR3 nucleotides: TGTGCCAGCAAGTTACTAGCGGGGGGGCCGGATACGCAGTATTTT. This gives the protein CASKLLAGGPDTQYF.

The chain carries TRBV7-2 and TRBJ2-2, with D uncertain. The CDR3 length is 13 residues. The V end was cut by 2 bases, the J end by 6 bases, with 7 bases between. CDR1 is SGHTA and CDR2 is FQGNSA in the germline V gene. Here the CDR3 reads CASSLLLSGELFF. Here the CDR3 DNA reads TGTGCCAGCAGCTTACTGTTATCCGGGGAGCTGTTTTTT.

This clone was seen a few times. The gene calls are TRBV5-1 and TRBJ2-7; D perhaps matches TRBD2 (6 bases). This CDR3 has 13 amino acids. CDR1 SGHRS and CDR2 YFSETQ come from the germline V gene. The V gene lost 2 bases and the J gene lost 4 bases, with 10 bases spanning the gap. The CDR3 DNA reads TGCGCCAGCAGCTTTAGCGGTGTTTACGAGCAGTACTTC. Its translation is CASSFSGVYEQYF.

This clone was detected only a few times. The chain links TRBV11-2 to TRBJ2-7; a possible D gene is TRBD1 (6 bases). Trimming pared 5 bases from V and 0 bases from J, leaving 17 bases between. In germline, CDR1 is SGHAT, CDR2 FQNNGV. The CDR3 is 16 residues long. The CDR3 DNA reads as TGTGCCAGCAGCCCCATAAACAGGGTTCACTCCTACGAGCAGTACTTC. Its translation is CASSPINRVHSYEQYF.

The chain uses TRBV2 and TRBJ1-1; D is ambiguous. The CDR3 extends over 14 amino acids. The germline gives CDR1 SNHLY, CDR2 FYNNEI. Trimming removed 6 bases at V and 1 base at J, with 12 bases between. This CDR3 reads CASSQDGGNTEAFF. The CDR3 DNA sequence: TGTGCCAGCAGCCAGGACGGAGGGAACACTGAAGCTTTCTTT.

The rearrangement joins TRBV5-4 to TRBJ2-5; D is unresolved. Trimming cost V 2 bases and J 4 bases, with 12 bases left between them. The length of the CDR3 is 14 residues. Germline-derived CDR1 and CDR2 are SGHNT and YYREEE (reference sequence). CDR3 loop: CASSFGPSGETQYF. The CDR3 DNA sequence: TGTGCCAGCAGCTTTGGGCCGTCTGGAGAGACCCAGTACTTC.

This chain joins TRBV7-3 and TRBJ2-7, with D unclear. Per the germline V gene, CDR1 is SGHTA and CDR2 is FQGTGA. CDR3 length: 14 amino acids. V was clipped by 5 bases and J by 0 bases, with 11 bases between them. CDR3 amino acids: CASSTLVPSYEQYF. CDR3 coding DNA: TGTGCCAGCAGCACCTTGGTGCCCTCCTACGAGCAGTACTTC.

This chain links TRBV15 with TRBJ2-3, with 8 bases fitting TRBD2. CDR1 and CDR2 (germline): LNHNV, YYDKDF (reference sequence). The CDR3 extends over 14 amino acids. The ends lost 8 bases at V and 4 bases at J; junction bases unmatched: 8. The CDR3 sequence: CATGPGGEADTQYF. The CDR3 coding sequence is TGTGCCACCGGACCGGGAGGGGAGGCAGATACGCAGTATTTT.

The gene calls are TRBV27 and TRBJ1-4, with a tentative D call TRBD1 (5 bases). The ends were cut back, 5 bases at V and 5 bases at J, with 12 bases in the middle. Looked up from germline, CDR1 is MNHEY and CDR2 is SMNVEV (reference sequence). The CDR3 contains 14 residues. CDR3 nucleotide sequence: TGTGCCAGCAGTAAGGGGTCGGGGAATGAAAAACTGTTTTTT. Its protein is CASSKGSGNEKLFF.